Given below is one T cell receptor (beta chain) in context. cDNA libraries for TRB were generated by 5' RACE incorporating UMI labels. TCRdb re-called the 5' RACE reads; every CDR3 protein appears as one record, without DNA. The sample table includes 56,000 or so distinct CDR3 sequences. The sample comes from a study of CXCR3-negative and CXCR3-positive naive CD8 T cells. CDR1 and CDR2 from the germline V gene are LNHNV and YYDKDF (reference sequence). The CDR3 length is 13 residues. The sample taken for sequencing was memory CD8+ T cells from blood. This rearrangement joins TRBV15 to TRBJ2-7. This TCR was recovered from a human donor in good health. Some clones in this sample may be carry-over from other donors' samples. The CDR3 sequence is CATSRDTYYEQYF.